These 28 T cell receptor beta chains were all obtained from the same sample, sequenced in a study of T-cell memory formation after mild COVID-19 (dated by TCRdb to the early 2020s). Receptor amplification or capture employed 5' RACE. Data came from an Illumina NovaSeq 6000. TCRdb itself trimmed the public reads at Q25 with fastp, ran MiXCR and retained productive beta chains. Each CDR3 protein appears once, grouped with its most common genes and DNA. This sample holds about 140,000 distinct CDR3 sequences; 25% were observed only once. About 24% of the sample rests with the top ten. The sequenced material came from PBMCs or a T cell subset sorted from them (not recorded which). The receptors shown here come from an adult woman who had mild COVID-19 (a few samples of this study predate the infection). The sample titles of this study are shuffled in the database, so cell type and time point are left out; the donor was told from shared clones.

This CDR3 is CSVESGTGNTEAFF. CDR3 DNA: TGCAGCGTTGAATCTGGGACAGGGAATACTGAAGCTTTCTTT. V and J are TRBV29-1 and TRBJ1-1; the match to TRBD1 covers 9 bases. There are 14 residues in the CDR3. J was trimmed by 5 bases and V by 2 bases; bases with no gene match: 6. Per germline, CDR1 SQVTM and CDR2 ANQGSEA.

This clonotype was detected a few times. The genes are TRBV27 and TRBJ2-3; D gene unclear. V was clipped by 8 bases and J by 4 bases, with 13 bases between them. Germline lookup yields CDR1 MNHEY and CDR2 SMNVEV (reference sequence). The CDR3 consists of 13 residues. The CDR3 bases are TGTGCCAGCGTCGGGCCCGGTCCAGATACGCAGTATTTT. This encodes CASVGPGPDTQYF.

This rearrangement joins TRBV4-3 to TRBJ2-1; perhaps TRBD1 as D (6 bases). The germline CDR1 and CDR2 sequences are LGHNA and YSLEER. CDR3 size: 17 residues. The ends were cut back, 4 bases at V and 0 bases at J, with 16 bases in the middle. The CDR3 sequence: CASSPTPGEFSYNEQFF. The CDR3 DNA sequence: TGCGCCAGCAGCCCCACCCCAGGGGAGTTCTCCTACAATGAGCAGTTCTTC.

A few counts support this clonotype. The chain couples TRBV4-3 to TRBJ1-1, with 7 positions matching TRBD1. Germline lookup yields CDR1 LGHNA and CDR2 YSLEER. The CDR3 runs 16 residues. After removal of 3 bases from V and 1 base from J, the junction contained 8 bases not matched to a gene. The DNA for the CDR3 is TGCGCCAGCAGCCAGCACTTACAGGGGAAGAACACTGAAGCTTTCTTT. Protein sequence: CASSQHLQGKNTEAFF.

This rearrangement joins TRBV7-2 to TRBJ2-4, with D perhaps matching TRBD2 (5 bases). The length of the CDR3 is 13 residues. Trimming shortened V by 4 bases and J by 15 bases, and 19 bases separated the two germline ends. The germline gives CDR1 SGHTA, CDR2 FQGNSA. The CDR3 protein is CASSSSTWGEVYF. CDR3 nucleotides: TGTGCCAGCAGCTCGAGTACGTGGGGAGAAGTGTACTTC. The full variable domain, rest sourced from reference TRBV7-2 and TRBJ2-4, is GAGVSQSPSNKVTEKGKDVELRCDPISGHTALYWYRQSLGQGLEFLIYFQGNSAPDKSGLPSDRFSAERTGGSVSTLTIQRTQQEDSAVYLCASSSSTWGEVYFGAGTRLSVL.

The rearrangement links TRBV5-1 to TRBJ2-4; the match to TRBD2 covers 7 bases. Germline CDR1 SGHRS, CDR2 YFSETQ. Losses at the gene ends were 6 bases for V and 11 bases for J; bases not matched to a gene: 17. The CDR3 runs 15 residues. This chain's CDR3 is CASTFSGGHKVVQYF. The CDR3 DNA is TGCGCCAGCACCTTCTCGGGAGGCCATAAAGTAGTTCAGTACTTC.

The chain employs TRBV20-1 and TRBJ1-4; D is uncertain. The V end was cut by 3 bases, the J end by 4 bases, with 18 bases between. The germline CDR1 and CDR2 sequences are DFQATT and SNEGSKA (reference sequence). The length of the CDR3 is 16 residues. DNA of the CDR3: TGCAGTGCTAGGGATAGTCGGGGAGTGGATAATGAAAAACTGTTTTTT. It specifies CSARDSRGVDNEKLFF.

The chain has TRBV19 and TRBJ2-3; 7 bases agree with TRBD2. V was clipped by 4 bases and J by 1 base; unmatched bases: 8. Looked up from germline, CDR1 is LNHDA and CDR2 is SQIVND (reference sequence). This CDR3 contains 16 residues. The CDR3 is CASSSGSVEGTDTQYF. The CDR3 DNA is TGTGCCAGTAGTAGCGGGAGCGTTGAGGGCACAGATACGCAGTATTTT. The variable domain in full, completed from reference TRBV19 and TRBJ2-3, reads DGGITQSPKYLFRKEGQNVTLSCEQNLNHDAMYWYRQDPGQGLRLIYYSQIVNDFQKGDIAEGYSVSREKKESFPLTVTSAQKNPTAFYLCASSSGSVEGTDTQYFGPGTRLTVL.

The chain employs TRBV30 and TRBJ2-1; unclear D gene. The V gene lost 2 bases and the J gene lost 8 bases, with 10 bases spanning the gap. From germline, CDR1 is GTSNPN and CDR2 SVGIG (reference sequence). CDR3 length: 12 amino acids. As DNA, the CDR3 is TGTGCCTGGAGTCCTGATTGGGATGAGCAGTTCTTC. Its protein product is CAWSPDWDEQFF.

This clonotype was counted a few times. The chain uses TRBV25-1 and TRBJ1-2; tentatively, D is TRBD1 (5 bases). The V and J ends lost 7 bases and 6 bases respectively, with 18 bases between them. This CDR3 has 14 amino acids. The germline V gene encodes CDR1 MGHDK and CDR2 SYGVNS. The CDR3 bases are TGTGCCAGCACCCCGGCGGGGGGGTTGGATGGCTACACCTTC. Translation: CASTPAGGLDGYTF.

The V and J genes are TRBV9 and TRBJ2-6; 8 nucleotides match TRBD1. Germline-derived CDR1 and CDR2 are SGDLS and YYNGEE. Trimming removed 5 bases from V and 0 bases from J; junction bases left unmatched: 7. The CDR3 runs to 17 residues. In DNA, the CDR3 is TGTGCCAGCAGGTTGGGACAGGAAGGCTCTGGGGCCAACGTCCTGACTTTC. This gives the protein CASRLGQEGSGANVLTF.

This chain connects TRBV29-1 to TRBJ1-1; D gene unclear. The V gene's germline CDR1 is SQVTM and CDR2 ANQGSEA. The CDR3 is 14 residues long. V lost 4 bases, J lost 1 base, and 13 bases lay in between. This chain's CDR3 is CSVARRPRNTEAFF. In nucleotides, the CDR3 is TGCAGCGTTGCCCGGAGACCAAGGAACACTGAAGCTTTCTTT.

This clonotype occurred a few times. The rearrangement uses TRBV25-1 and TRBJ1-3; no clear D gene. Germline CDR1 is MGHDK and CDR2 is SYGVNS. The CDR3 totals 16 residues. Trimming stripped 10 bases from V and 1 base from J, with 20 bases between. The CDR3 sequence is CATHGPQRYSGNTIYF. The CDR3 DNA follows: TGTGCCACCCATGGGCCCCAGAGGTATTCTGGAAACACCATATATTTT.

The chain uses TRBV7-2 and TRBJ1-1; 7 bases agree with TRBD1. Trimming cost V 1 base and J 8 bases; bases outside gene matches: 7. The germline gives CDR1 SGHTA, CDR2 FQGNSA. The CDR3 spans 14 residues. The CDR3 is CASSLEGAEEEAFF. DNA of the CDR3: TGTGCCAGCAGCTTAGAGGGGGCTGAGGAGGAAGCTTTCTTT.

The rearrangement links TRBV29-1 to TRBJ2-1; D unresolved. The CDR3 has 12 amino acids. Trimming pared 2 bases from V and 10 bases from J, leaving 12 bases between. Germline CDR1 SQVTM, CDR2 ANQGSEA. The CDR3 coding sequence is TGCAGCGTTGAAAAGGATGGGCGGGAGCAGTTCTTC. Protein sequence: CSVEKDGREQFF.

The CDR3 DNA sequence: TGTGCCACCAGCAGAGATGGTGGGGGAGGAGAAAAACTGTTTTTT. This translates into CATSRDGGGGEKLFF. The J gene is TRBJ1-4, the V gene TRBV15; D perhaps matches TRBD1 (5 bases). Germline-derived CDR1 and CDR2 are LNHNV and YYDKDF (reference sequence). Trimming took off 0 bases at V and 8 bases at J, with 13 bases between the two ends. The CDR3 has 15 amino acids. Filled out from reference TRBV15 and TRBJ1-4, the complete variable domain reads DAMVIQNPRYQVTQFGKPVTLSCSQTLNHNVMYWYQQKSSQAPKLLFHYYDKDFNNEADTPDNFQSRRPNTSFCFLDIRSPGLGDTAMYLCATSRDGGGGEKLFFGSGTQLSVL.

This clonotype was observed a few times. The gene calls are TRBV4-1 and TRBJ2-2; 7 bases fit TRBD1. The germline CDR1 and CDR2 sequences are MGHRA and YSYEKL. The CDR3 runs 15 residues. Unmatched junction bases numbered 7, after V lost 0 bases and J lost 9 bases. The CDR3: CASSQEPWDSRELFF. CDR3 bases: TGCGCCAGCAGCCAAGAACCTTGGGACAGCCGGGAGCTGTTTTTT.

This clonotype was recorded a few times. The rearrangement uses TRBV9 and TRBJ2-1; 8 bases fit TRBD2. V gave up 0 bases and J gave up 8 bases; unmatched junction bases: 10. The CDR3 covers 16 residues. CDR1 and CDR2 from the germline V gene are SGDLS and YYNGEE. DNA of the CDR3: TGTGCCAGCAGCGTAGGGACCGGGACTAGTTCGTATGAGCAGTTCTTC. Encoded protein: CASSVGTGTSSYEQFF. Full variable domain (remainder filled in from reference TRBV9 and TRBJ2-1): DSGVTQTPKHLITATGQRVTLRCSPRSGDLSVYWYQQSLDQGLQFLIQYYNGEERAKGNILERFSAQQFPDLHSELNLSSLELGDSALYFCASSVGTGTSSYEQFFGPGTRLTVL.

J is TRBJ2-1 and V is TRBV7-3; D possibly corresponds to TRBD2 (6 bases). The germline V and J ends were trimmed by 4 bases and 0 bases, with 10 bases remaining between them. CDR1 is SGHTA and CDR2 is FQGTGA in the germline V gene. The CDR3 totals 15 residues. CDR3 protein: CASSWGVSSYNEQFF. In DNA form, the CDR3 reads TGTGCCAGCAGCTGGGGGGTAAGCTCCTACAATGAGCAGTTCTTC.

The CDR3 region is CASSLEPGQLMGALHF. CDR3 nucleotide sequence: TGTGCCAGCAGCTTAGAACCGGGACAGTTGATGGGGGCCCTCCACTTT. The chain carries TRBV7-2 and TRBJ1-6; 7 bases are a match to TRBD1. Germline loops: CDR1 SGHTA, CDR2 FQGNSA. The CDR3 length is 16 residues. J lost 14 bases, V lost 1 base, and 14 bases had no gene match.

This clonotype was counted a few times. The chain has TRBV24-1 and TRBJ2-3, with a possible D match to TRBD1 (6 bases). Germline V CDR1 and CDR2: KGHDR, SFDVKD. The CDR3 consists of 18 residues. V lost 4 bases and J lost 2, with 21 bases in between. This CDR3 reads CATSDPRTGQIDTDTQYF. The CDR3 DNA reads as TGTGCCACCAGTGACCCCCGGACGGGACAAATTGACACAGATACGCAGTATTTT.

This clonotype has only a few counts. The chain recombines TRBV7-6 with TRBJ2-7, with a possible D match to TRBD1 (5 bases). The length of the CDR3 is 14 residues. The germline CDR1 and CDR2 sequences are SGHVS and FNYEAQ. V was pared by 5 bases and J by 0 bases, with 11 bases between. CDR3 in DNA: TGTGCCAGCAGCGACGGCAGGGCCTCCTACGAGCAGTACTTC. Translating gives CASSDGRASYEQYF.

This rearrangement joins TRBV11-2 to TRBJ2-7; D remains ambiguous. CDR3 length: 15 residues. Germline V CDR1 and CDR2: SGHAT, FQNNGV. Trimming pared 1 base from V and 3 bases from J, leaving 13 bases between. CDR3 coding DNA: TGTGCCAGCAGCTTAGTGGTCGAGACCATCTACGAGCAGTACTTC. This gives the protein CASSLVVETIYEQYF. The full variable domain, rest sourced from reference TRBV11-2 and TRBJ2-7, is EAGVAQSPRYKIIEKRQSVAFWCNPISGHATLYWYQQILGQGPKLLIQFQNNGVVDDSQLPKDRFSAERLKGVDSTLKIQPAKLEDSAVYLCASSLVVETIYEQYFGPGTRLTVT.

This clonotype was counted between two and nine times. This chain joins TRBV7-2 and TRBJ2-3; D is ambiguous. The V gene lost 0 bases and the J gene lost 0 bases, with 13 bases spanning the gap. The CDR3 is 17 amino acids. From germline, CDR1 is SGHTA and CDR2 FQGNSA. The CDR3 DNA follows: TGTGCCAGCAGCTTAGCGCTCTGGGCAACAAGCACAGATACGCAGTATTTT. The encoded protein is CASSLALWATSTDTQYF.

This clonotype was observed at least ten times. CDR3 nucleotides: TGTGCCAGCAGCAAAGCTGACAGGGCGGGGGACGAGCAGTACTTC. Its translation is CASSKADRAGDEQYF. The chain joins TRBV9 to TRBJ2-7; D is possibly TRBD1 or TRBD2 (7 bases each). This CDR3 comprises 15 residues. Per the germline V gene, CDR1 is SGDLS and CDR2 is YYNGEE. V was clipped by 4 bases and J by 5 bases, with 19 bases between them.

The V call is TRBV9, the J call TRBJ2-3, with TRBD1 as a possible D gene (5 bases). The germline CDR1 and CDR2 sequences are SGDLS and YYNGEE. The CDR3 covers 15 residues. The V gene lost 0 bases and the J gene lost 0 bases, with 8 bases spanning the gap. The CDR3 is CASSVEGASTDTQYF. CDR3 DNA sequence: TGTGCCAGCAGCGTAGAAGGGGCAAGCACAGATACGCAGTATTTT.

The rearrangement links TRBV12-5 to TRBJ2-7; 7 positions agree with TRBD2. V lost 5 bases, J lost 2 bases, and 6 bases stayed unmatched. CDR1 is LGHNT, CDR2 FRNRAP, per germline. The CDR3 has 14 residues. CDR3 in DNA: TGTGCTAGTGGTCCGGGACTAACCCCCTACGAGCAGTACTTC. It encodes CASGPGLTPYEQYF. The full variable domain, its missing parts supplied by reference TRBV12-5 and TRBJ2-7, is DARVTQTPRHKVTEMGQEVTMRCQPILGHNTVFWYRQTMMQGLELLAYFRNRAPLDDSGMPKDRFSAEMPDATLATLKIQPSEPRDSAVYFCASGPGLTPYEQYFGPGTRLTVT.

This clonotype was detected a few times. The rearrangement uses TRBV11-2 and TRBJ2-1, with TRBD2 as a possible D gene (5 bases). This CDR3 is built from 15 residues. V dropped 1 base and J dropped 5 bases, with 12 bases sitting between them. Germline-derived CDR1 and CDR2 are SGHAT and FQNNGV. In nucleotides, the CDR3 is TGTGCCAGCAGCTTAGGGGTAGCGTTCAACAATGAGCAGTTCTTC. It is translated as CASSLGVAFNNEQFF.